The clone carrying this TCR beta chain came up a few times. The sample originates from a study of blood T cell repertoires in COVID-19. The CDR3 runs 14 residues. Germline values: CDR1 SQVTM, CDR2 ANQGSEA. The V segment lost 6 bases and the J segment 0 bases; nucleotides outside the gene matches: 6. Clones were read by immunoSEQ multiplex PCR, and TCRdb kept only the in-frame ones, dropping some. The data hold 120,000 or so clones, with over 75% observed a single time. The origin of this receptor is a woman of 80 years or more with active or convalescent COVID-19. J is TRBJ2-3 and V is TRBV29-1, with 7 bases lining up with TRBD1. The material sequenced was peripheral blood. DNA of the CDR3: TGCAGCGTCGCAGGGGGATTCAGCACAGATACGCAGTATTTT. The encoded protein is CSVAGGFSTDTQYF.